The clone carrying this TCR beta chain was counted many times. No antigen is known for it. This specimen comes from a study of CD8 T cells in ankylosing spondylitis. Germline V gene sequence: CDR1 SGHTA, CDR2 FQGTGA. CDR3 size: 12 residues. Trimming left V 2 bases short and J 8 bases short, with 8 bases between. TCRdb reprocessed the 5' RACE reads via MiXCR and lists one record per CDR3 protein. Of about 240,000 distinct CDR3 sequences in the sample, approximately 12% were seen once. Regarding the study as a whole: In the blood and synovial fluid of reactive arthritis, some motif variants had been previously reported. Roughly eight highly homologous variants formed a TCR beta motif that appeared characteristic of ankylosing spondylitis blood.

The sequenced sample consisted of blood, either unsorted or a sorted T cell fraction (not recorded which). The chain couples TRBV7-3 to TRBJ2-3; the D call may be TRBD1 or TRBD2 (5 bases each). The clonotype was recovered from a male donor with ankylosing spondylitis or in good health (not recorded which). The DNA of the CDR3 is TGTGCCAGCAGCTTACTGAGGGGTACGCAGTATTTT. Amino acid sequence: CASSLLRGTQYF. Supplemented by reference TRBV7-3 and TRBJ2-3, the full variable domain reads GAGVSQTPSNKVTEKGKYVELRCDPISGHTALYWYRQSLGQGPEFLIYFQGTGAADDSGLPNDRFFAVRPEGSVSTLKIQRTERGDSAVYLCASSLLRGTQYFGPGTRLTVL.